The 7 T cell receptor beta chains in this list originate from one sample, sequenced in a study of blood T cells in healthy people across ages. A second PCR, run for about 6 to 12 cycles, used a sample-barcoded 5' primer plus a J-beta primer mix. TCRdb passed the 5' RACE reads through MiXCR, listing each CDR3 protein once. The sample yields 500,000 to 600,000 distinct CDR3 sequences, 25% to 30% seen once. Sequencing was carried out using blood. The receptor set was obtained from a woman in her seventies in good health.

The rearrangement joins TRBV6-5 to TRBJ1-1, with D perhaps TRBD1 (6 bases). V was shortened by 5 bases and J by 1 base, with 14 bases between the two germline ends. This CDR3 spans 15 amino acids. Germline V gene data show CDR1 as MNHEY and CDR2 as SVGAGI. CDR3 in amino acids: CASSRLRRGNTEAFF. The DNA of the CDR3 is TGTGCCAGCAGTAGATTACGCAGGGGGAACACTGAAGCTTTCTTT.

This clonotype was counted a few times. This chain uses TRBV6-2 or TRBV6-3 with TRBJ1-4, with D maybe TRBD1 (6 bases). The CDR3 totals 15 residues. V gave up 6 bases and J gave up 8 bases, with 19 bases separating them. Germline loops: CDR1 MNHEY, CDR2 SVGEGT. The CDR3 sequence: CASSWNRESKEKLFF. CDR3 DNA: TGTGCCAGCAGCTGGAACAGGGAATCGAAAGAAAAACTGTTTTTT.

This clonotype was seen a handful of times. This CDR3 is missing its conserved last phenylalanine or tryptophan, likely due to a read error. The J gene is TRBJ1-5, the V gene TRBV5-5; D call uncertain. The CDR3 consists of 17 residues. Germline CDR1 and CDR2: SGHKS and YYEKEE (reference sequence). Trimming pared 0 bases from V and 9 bases from J, leaving 22 bases between. The CDR3: CASSLAGGGNVFRPQHL. CDR3 DNA sequence: TGTGCCAGCAGCTTGGCCGGCGGCGGGAATGTATTTCGGCCCCAGCATCTT.

This clonotype was picked up a small number of times. V usage is TRBV4-3 and J usage is TRBJ2-1, with D maybe TRBD2 (5 bases). The J call could be wrong; TRBJ2-5 is a better fit for the DNA end. The germline CDR1 and CDR2 sequences are LGHNA and YSLEER. The CDR3 spans 15 residues. CDR3: CASSPLGTPGETQYF. Here the CDR3 DNA reads TGCGCCAGCAGCCCGCTCGGAACCCCGGGGGAGACCCAGTACTTC.

This clonotype was counted once. The chain is built from TRBV5-1 and TRBJ2-5; 9 bases are shared with TRBD2. Germline loops: CDR1 SGHRS, CDR2 YFSETQ. With V trimmed by 0 bases and J by 2 bases, 5 bases remained unmatched. The CDR3 runs 16 residues. The CDR3 sequence: CASSLGNSGGQETQYF. Here the CDR3 DNA reads TGCGCCAGCAGCTTGGGCAATAGCGGGGGACAAGAGACCCAGTACTTC.

This clonotype has more than one count but fewer than ten. This chain joins TRBV9 and TRBJ2-7; tentatively, D is TRBD2 (6 bases). Deletions cut 0 bases from V and 2 bases from J, with 12 bases between. Germline CDR1 reads SGDLS; CDR2 reads YYNGEE. This CDR3 spans 15 amino acids. For the CDR3, the DNA is TGTGCCAGCAGCGTAGGGGCTAGCGTAGCCTACGAGCAGTACTTC. Protein: CASSVGASVAYEQYF.

CDR3: CASSLVGTADTQYF. DNA for the CDR3: TGTGCCAGCAGCTTAGTTGGTACGGCAGATACGCAGTATTTT. The rearrangement joins TRBV7-2 to TRBJ2-3; D remains ambiguous. The length of the CDR3 is 14 residues. Germline CDR1 and CDR2: SGHTA and FQGNSA. The V end was cut by 1 base, the J end by 4 bases, with 9 bases between.